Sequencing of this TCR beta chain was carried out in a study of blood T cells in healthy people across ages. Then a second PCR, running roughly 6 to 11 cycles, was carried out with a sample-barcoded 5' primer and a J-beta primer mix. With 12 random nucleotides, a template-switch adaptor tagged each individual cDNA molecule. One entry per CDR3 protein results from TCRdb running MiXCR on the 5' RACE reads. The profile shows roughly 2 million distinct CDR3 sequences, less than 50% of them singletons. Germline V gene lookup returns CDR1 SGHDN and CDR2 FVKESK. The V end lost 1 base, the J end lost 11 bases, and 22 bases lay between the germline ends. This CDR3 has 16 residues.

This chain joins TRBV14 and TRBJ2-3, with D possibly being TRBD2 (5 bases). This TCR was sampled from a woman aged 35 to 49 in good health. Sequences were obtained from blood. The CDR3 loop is CASSQVIGLPSGKQYF. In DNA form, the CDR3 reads TGTGCCAGCAGCCAAGTGATAGGGCTACCAAGCGGAAAGCAGTATTTT.